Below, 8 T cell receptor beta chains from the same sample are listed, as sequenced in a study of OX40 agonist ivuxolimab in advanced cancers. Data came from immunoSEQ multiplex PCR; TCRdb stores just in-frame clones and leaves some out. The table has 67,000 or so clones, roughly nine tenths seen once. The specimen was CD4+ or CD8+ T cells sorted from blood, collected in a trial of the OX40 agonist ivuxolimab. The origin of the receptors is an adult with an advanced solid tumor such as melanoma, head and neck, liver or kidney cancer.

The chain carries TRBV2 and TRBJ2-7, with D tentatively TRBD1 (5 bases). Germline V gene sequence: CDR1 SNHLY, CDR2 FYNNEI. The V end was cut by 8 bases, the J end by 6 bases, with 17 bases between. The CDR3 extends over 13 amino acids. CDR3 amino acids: CASRYRRSPEQYF. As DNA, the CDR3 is TGTGCCAGCCGATACAGGCGGTCCCCCGAGCAGTACTTC.

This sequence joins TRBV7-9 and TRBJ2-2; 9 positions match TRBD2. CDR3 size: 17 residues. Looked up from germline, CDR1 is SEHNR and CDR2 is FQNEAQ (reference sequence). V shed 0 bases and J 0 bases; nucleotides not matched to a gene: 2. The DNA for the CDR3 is TGTGCCAGCAGCTTAGCCAGCGGGGGGACGAACACCGGGGAGCTGTTTTTT. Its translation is CASSLASGGTNTGELFF.

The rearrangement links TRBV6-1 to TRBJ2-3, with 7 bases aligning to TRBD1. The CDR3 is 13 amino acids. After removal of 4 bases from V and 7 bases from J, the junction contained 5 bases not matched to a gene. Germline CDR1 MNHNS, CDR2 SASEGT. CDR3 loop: CASSGQGPNTQYF. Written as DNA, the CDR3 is TGTGCCAGCAGTGGACAGGGACCCAATACGCAGTATTTT.

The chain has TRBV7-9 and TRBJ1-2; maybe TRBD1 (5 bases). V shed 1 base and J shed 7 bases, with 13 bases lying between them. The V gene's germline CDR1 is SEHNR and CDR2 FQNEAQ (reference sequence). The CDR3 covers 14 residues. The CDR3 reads CASSLESGMSGYTF. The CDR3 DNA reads TGTGCCAGCAGCTTAGAATCAGGGATGAGTGGCTACACCTTC.

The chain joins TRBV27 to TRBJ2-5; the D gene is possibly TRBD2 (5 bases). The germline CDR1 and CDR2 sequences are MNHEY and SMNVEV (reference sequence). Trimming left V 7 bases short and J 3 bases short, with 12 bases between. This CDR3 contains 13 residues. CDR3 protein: CASNQLGEETQYF. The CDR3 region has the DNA TGTGCCAGCAACCAACTAGGAGAAGAGACCCAGTACTTC.

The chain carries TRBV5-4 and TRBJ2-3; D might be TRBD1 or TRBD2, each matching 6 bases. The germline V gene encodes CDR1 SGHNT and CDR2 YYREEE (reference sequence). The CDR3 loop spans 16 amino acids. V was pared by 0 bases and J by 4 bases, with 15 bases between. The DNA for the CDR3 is TGTGCCAGCAGCTTGGTGCCGGGAGCAGGGGCAGATACGCAGTATTTT. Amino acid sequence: CASSLVPGAGADTQYF.

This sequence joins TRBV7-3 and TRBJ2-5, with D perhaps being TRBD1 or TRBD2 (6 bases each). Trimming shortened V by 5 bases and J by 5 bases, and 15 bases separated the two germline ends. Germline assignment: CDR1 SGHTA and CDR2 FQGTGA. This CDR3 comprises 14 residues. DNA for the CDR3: TGTGCCAGCAGCCTAGGGGGGAGCGGCGAGACCCAGTACTTC. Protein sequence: CASSLGGSGETQYF.

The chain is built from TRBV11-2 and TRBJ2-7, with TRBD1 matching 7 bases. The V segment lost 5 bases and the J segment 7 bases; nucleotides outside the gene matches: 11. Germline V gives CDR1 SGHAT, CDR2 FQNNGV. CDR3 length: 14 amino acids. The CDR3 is CASSPPLQGKEQYF. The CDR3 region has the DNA TGTGCCAGCAGCCCCCCTTTACAGGGGAAAGAGCAGTACTTC.